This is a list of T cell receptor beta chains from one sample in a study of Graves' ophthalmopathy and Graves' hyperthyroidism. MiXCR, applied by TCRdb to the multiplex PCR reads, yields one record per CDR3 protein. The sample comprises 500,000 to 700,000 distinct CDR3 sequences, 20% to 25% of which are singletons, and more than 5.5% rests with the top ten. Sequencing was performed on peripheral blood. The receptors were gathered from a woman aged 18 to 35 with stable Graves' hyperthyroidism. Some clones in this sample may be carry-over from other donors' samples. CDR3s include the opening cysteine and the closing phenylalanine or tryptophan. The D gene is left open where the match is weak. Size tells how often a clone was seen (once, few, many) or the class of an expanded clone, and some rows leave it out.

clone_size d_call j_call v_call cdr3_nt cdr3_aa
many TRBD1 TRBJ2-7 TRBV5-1 TGCGCCAGCAGCTTGGAGGGACAGAGCTCCTACGAGCAGTACTTC CASSLEGQSSYEQYF
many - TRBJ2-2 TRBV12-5 TGTGCTAGTGGTTTGGCCCGAGATGCGGGGCCGAACACCGGGGAGCTGTTTTTT CASGLARDAGPNTGELFF
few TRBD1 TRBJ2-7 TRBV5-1 TGCGCCAGCAGCTGGGACAGCCCAACCGAGCAGTACTTC CASSWDSPTEQYF
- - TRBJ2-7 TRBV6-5 TGTGTCAGCAGTTCCGAATCCGGGGCCGCATACGAGCAGTACTTC CVSSSESGAAYEQYF
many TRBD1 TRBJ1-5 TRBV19 TGTGCCAGTAGTATCGGGACAGGGGTTTATCAGCCCCAGCATTTT CASSIGTGVYQPQHF
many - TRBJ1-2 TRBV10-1 TGCGCCAGCAGTGAGAGAGTTGGCGGCGGCTATGGCTACACCTTC CASSERVGGGYGYTF
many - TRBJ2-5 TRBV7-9 TGTGCATCGTGGGGGATCTTCCAAGAGACCCAGTACTTC CASWGIFQETQYF
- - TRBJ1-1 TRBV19 TGTGCCAGCCGCGGGGATCTAGGAGCTTTCTTT CASRGDLGAFF
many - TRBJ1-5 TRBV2 TGTGCCAGCAGGCCCACCGGAGGGGGATTCAATCAGCCCCAGCATTTT CASRPTGGGFNQPQHF
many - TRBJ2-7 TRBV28 TGTGCCAGCAGTTTCGGGGTATACTACGAGCAGTACTTC CASSFGVYYEQYF
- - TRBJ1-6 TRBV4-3 TGCGCCAGCAGCCAAGTAGGACAAGTAGTATCACCCCTCCACTTT CASSQVGQVVSPLHF